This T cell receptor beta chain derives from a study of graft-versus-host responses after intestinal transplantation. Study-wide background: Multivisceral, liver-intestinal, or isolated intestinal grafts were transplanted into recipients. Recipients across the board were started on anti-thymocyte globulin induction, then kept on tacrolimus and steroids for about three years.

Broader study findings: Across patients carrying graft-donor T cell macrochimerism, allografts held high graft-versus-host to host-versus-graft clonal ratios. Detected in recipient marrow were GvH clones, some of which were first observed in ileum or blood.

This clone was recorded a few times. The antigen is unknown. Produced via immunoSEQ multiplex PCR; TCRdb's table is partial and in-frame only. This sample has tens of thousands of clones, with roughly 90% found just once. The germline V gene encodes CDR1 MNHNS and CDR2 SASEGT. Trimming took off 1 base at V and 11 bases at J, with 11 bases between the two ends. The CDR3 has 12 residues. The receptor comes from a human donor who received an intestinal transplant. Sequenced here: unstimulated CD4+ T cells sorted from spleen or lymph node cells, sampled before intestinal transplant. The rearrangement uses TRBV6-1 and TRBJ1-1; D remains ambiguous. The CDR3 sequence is CASSEERIRAFF. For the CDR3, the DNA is TGTGCCAGCAGTGAAGAGCGGATCAGGGCTTTCTTT.